This is a list of T cell receptor beta chains from one sample in a study of CD8 T cells in ankylosing spondylitis. TCRdb called the 5' RACE reads again in MiXCR, with one record for every CDR3 protein. Here the sample spans 200,000 to 250,000 distinct CDR3 sequences, about 30% being singletons. The source material was blood, either unsorted or a sorted T cell fraction (not recorded which). The origin of the receptors is a male donor with ankylosing spondylitis or in good health (not recorded which). CDR3s include the opening cysteine and the closing phenylalanine or tryptophan. A D gene is named only where the DNA matches it firmly. Clone size, where shown, is once, few, many, or a class for clones that have expanded.

d_gene	abundance	v_gene	j_gene	CDR3nt	CDR3aa
NA	NA	TRBV14	TRBJ2-3	TGTGCCAGCAGCCAAGAGAGGACGCAGTATTTT	CASSQERTQYF
TRBD1	many	TRBV4-1	TRBJ2-7	TGCGCCAGCAGCTCCAGACAGGGGTCCTACGAGCAGTACTTC	CASSSRQGSYEQYF
NA	many	TRBV7-8	TRBJ2-7	TGTGCCAGCAGCGCCTTAGGTGAAACAGGGTCTACATCCTCCTACGAGCAGTACTTC	CASSALGETGSTSSYEQYF
NA	NA	TRBV12-3/TRBV12-4	TRBJ1-1	TGTGCCAGCAGTCGCACTAACACTGAAGCTTTCTTT	CASSRTNTEAFF
NA	NA	TRBV20-1	TRBJ2-3	TGCAGTGCTACGGGGTTTACCCGCACAGATACGCAGTATTTT	CSATGFTRTDTQYF
TRBD2	NA	TRBV20-1	TRBJ2-5	TGCAGTGCTGCATCGGGACTAGCGGGGGGCCGGTTCTTAGGAGAGACCCAGTACTTC	CSAASGLAGGRFLGETQYF
NA	NA	TRBV20-1	TRBJ2-1	TGCAGTGCTTCCGGAGGGGTAGTCGTTAAAGCCTACAATGAGCAGTTCTTC	CSASGGVVVKAYNEQFF
NA	few	TRBV10-3	TRBJ2-1	TGTGCCATCAGTGATAACCTGCGGGGCAATGAGCAGTTCTTC	CAISDNLRGNEQFF
NA	NA	TRBV5-6	TRBJ2-5	TGTGCCAGCAGCCACGACAGATTCCAAGAGACCCAGTACTTC	CASSHDRFQETQYF
NA	few	TRBV10-3	TRBJ2-3	TGTGCCATCAGCCACCCGGACGCGGGTTCAGATACGCAGTATTTT	CAISHPDAGSDTQYF
NA	NA	TRBV3-1	TRBJ2-1	TGTGCCAGCAGCCGGAATAGCGGAGGCACCTACAATGAGCAGTTCTTC	CASSRNSGGTYNEQFF
NA	NA	TRBV5-5	TRBJ2-7	TGTGCCAGCAGCCTGGGGATCCACGAGCAGTACTTC	CASSLGIHEQYF
TRBD1	NA	TRBV5-1	TRBJ2-2	TGCGCCAGCAGCTTGCAACCTACAGGGGACACCGGGGAGCTGTTTTTT	CASSLQPTGDTGELFF
NA	NA	TRBV6-1	TRBJ2-1	TGTGCCAGCAGTCCGAGGTCAAGCTCCTACAATGAGCAGTTCTTC	CASSPRSSSYNEQFF
NA	NA	TRBV19	TRBJ2-2	TGTGCCAGTAGCGACAGTTTCACCGGGGAGCTGTTTTTT	CASSDSFTGELFF
TRBD1	NA	TRBV6-6	TRBJ2-5	TGTGCCAGCAGTTACAAGGGGGCGGAGACCCAGTACTTC	CASSYKGAETQYF
TRBD2	few	TRBV12-3/TRBV12-4	TRBJ2-7	TGTGCCAGCAGTTTACGGGAGGCGAGGGAGCAGTACTTC	CASSLREAREQYF
TRBD2	few	TRBV12-3/TRBV12-4	TRBJ2-1	TGTGCCAGCAGGGGACTAGCGGGTGAGCAGTTCTTC	CASRGLAGEQFF
TRBD1	NA	TRBV7-2	TRBJ1-1	TGTGCCAGCAGCCCCGACAGGGGGGACGCTTTCTTT	CASSPDRGDAFF
TRBD2	NA	TRBV9	TRBJ2-2	TGTGCCAGCAGCGTAGCTAAGACTAGCGGGGGGTTTACCGGGGAGCTGTTTTTT	CASSVAKTSGGFTGELFF
TRBD1	few	TRBV11-2	TRBJ2-5	TGTGCCAGCAGCTCCAATGGAGGGACAGGGGGTTCTTGGAGAGAGACCCAGTACTTC	CASSSNGGTGGSWRETQYF
NA	NA	TRBV3-1	TRBJ1-4	TGTGCCAGCAGCCAATCCTTGAGTTCTGAAAAACTGTTTTTT	CASSQSLSSEKLFF
TRBD1	few	TRBV5-1	TRBJ1-5	TGCGCCAGCAGCCGTAATGGACAGGGGGTCGGGAACAATCAGCCCCAGCATTTT	CASSRNGQGVGNNQPQHF
NA	NA	TRBV7-2	TRBJ2-4	TGTGCCAGCAGCTTAGGGGGGACGGGGCCCATTCAGTACTTC	CASSLGGTGPIQYF
NA	few	TRBV20-1	TRBJ2-1	TGCAGTGCTAGGGATCCACGTTCGGGGAATGAGCAGTTCTTC	CSARDPRSGNEQFF
NA	few	TRBV12-3/TRBV12-4	TRBJ2-1	TGTGCCAGCAGCCCCCAGGGGTCCTACAATGAGCAGTTCTTC	CASSPQGSYNEQFF
NA	NA	TRBV20-1	TRBJ2-5	TGCAGTGCTCTCCTCCCGGAGGGAGAGACCCAGTACTTC	CSALLPEGETQYF
NA	NA	TRBV6-2/TRBV6-3	TRBJ2-7	TGTGCCAGCAGTTACCCAACAGGGTACTCCTACGAGCAGTACTTC	CASSYPTGYSYEQYF
NA	once	TRBV12-3/TRBV12-4	TRBJ2-7	TGTGCCAGCAGTTTAAGTGGGTCGGGGTTCGAGCAGTACTTC	CASSLSGSGFEQYF
NA	NA	TRBV29-1	TRBJ2-5	TGCAGCGTTCCCCGGGGGAATCAAGAGGCCCAGTACTTC	CSVPRGNQEAQYF
NA	NA	TRBV6-1	TRBJ2-2	TGTGCCAGCAGCTCACGTGGGGGCGGGGAGCTGTTTTTT	CASSSRGGGELFF